The T cell receptor (beta chain) under discussion was sequenced for a study of tissue T cells after allogeneic stem cell transplantation. Study-wide findings and caveats: Alloreactivity or antigen specificity of tissue TCRs was not determined; some clones might be host cells. TCR repertoires tracked anatomic similarity, regardless of disease or transplant status. Tissue-detected TCR repertoire was only partly captured by blood and spleen T cells.

Regarding this clone: Its antigen is unknown. The gene names here belong to mouse. The read ends 1 residue early relative to the CDR3; the germline J gene fills the gap.

CDR3 sequences, V/J genes, frequencies and template counts came from survey-depth TCRbeta sequencing. Repertoires were generated with immunoSEQ multiplex PCR, while TCRdb's copy carries only in-frame clones and drops some. The table shows 48,000 or so clones, with around 70% occurring only once. The J segment lost 13 bases and the V segment lost 5 bases, leaving 3 bases of the junction unmatched. CDR3 length: 12 amino acids. CDR1 is FNHDT and CDR2 is SITEND in the germline V gene (reference sequence). The sequence derives from a pool of C57BL/6 mice in good health. Material for sequencing was sorted cells pooled from one or two spleens. The gene calls are TRBV19 and TRBJ1-6; TRBD1 agrees at 10 bases. TRBJ1-6 is given ORF status, its function remaining uncertain. The CDR3 bases that were read are TGTGCCAGCAGCCGGGACAGGGGACCCCTCTAC. Its protein product is CASSRDRGPLY. The full CDR3 sequence reads CASSRDRGPLYF.